This paragraph covers one TCR beta chain sequence. The data were obtained in a study of blood T cell repertoires in COVID-19. This table comes from immunoSEQ multiplex PCR, and its TCRdb copy is limited to in-frame clones, with some not included. Of hundreds of thousands of clones listed, about 90% are singletons. V was clipped by 4 bases and J by 4 bases; unmatched bases: 7. Germline CDR1 is ENHRY and CDR2 is SYGVKD. The CDR3 spans 16 residues. The specimen sequenced was peripheral blood. This TCR came from a woman in her late teens or twenties who had recovered from COVID-19. The rearrangement joins TRBV10-3 to TRBJ2-5; TRBD2 aligns across 12 bases. CDR3 amino acids: CAISVQTSGSSETQYF. The CDR3 DNA sequence: TGTGCCATCAGTGTGCAGACTAGCGGGAGCTCAGAGACCCAGTACTTC.